The 2 T cell receptor beta chains below were found in one sample sequenced in a study of T cell repertoires in cytomegalovirus infection. These receptors lack a known antigen. TCRdb re-analysed the reads in MiXCR, keeping a single row per CDR3 protein. The table has approximately 990,000 distinct CDR3 sequences, roughly 31% seen once. The sequencing here drew on cultured CD8+ T cells from PBMCs, taken from culture after CMV antigen stimulation. The receptors come from a human donor in good health (CMV status not recorded). Some clones in this sample may be carry-over from other donors' samples.

There are many counts of this clonotype. The CDR3 reads CASSKLRQDEKLFF. CDR3 coding DNA: TGTGCCAGTAGTAAGCTTCGGCAAGATGAAAAACTGTTTTTT. The chain joins TRBV19 to TRBJ1-4; D is ambiguous. Germline-derived CDR1 and CDR2 are LNHDA and SQIVND (reference sequence). This CDR3 comprises 14 residues. Trimming removed 4 bases at V and 6 bases at J, with 12 bases between.

This clonotype showed up just a few times. V and J are TRBV7-6 and TRBJ2-2, with D hard to call. Germline V gene lookup returns CDR1 SGHVS and CDR2 FNYEAQ. The CDR3 sequence is 13 residues long. V was pared by 8 bases and J by 1 base, with 8 bases between. CDR3 DNA sequence: TGTGCCAGCCTTGGGGAGAACACCGGGGAGCTGTTTTTT. Its translation: CASLGENTGELFF.